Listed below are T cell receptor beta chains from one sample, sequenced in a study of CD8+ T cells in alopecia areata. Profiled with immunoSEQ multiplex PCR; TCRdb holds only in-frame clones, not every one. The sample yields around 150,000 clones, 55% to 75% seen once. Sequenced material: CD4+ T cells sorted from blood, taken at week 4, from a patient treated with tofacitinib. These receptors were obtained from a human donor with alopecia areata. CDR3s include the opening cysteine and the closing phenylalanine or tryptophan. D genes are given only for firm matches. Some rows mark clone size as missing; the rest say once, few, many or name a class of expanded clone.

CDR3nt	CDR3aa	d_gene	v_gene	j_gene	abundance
TGTGCCAGCAGTGACATCAGGGGCCTCTATGGCTACACCTTC	CASSDIRGLYGYTF	NA	TRBV25-1	TRBJ1-2	NA
TGTGCCTGGAAATGGACTAGCGGCACAGATACGCAGTATTTT	CAWKWTSGTDTQYF	TRBD2	TRBV30	TRBJ2-3	NA
TGTGCCTGGAGTCGCGGGACACAAGAGACCCAGTACTTC	CAWSRGTQETQYF	NA	TRBV30	TRBJ2-5	NA
TGTGCCAGCAGCCAAGCCACGGACACCGGTCGAGACAATGAGCAGTTCTTC	CASSQATDTGRDNEQFF	NA	TRBV4-2	TRBJ2-1	few
TGTGCCAGCAGCTCCGGTGGGGGGTCCACTGAAGCTTTCTTT	CASSSGGGSTEAFF	NA	TRBV13	TRBJ1-1	once
TGCAGTGCTAGGGGTAGGCACGAGCAGTACTTC	CSARGRHEQYF	NA	TRBV20-1	TRBJ2-7	NA
TGCAGCGTTCGTGGGCAGGGGTTTAAACCTACCTACAATGAGCAGTTCTTC	CSVRGQGFKPTYNEQFF	NA	TRBV29-1	TRBJ2-1	few
TGTGCCTGGAGTAATTGGGACAGCGATACCTATGGCTACACCTTC	CAWSNWDSDTYGYTF	TRBD1	TRBV30	TRBJ1-2	NA
TGTGCCAGCCCTTTGGTGGGCGGCTACACCTTC	CASPLVGGYTF	NA	TRBV19	TRBJ1-2	NA
TGTGCCAGCAGCGTCAGCTCAGGGGTCGGATCACCCCTCCACTTT	CASSVSSGVGSPLHF	NA	TRBV11-2	TRBJ1-6	few
TGTGCCTGGATGAAGGGTACCAATGAAAAACTGTTTTTT	CAWMKGTNEKLFF	NA	TRBV30	TRBJ1-4	few
TGCAGCGTAGACGGACAGGGTCAACGAGAGACCCAGTACTTC	CSVDGQGQRETQYF	TRBD1	TRBV29-1	TRBJ2-5	few
TGTGCCACCCAATTCACCTATGGCTACACCTTC	CATQFTYGYTF	NA	TRBV10-3	TRBJ1-2	NA
TGTGCCAGCAGCGTAGAACTAGCGGAAAGAGATACGCAGTATTTT	CASSVELAERDTQYF	TRBD2	TRBV9	TRBJ2-3	NA
TGTGCCTGGAATCCTGCACAGGGGATCACAGATACGCAGTATTTT	CAWNPAQGITDTQYF	TRBD1	TRBV30	TRBJ2-3	NA
TGCGCCAGCAGCCCAGGACAGAATGAAGCTTTCTTT	CASSPGQNEAFF	NA	TRBV5-1	TRBJ1-1	NA
TGCAGCGCCTCCGGGACCCAGAGCTCCTACGAGCAGTACTTC	CSASGTQSSYEQYF	NA	TRBV29-1	TRBJ2-7	once
TGCAGCGTTTGGAGACTTTCAGGGGGTGAAGCTTTCTTT	CSVWRLSGGEAFF	TRBD1	TRBV29-1	TRBJ1-1	NA
TGTGCCAGCAGCCCCGGACTAGCGTTGGATACGCAGTATTTT	CASSPGLALDTQYF	TRBD2	TRBV4-2	TRBJ2-3	many
TGCAGCGTTATACAAGACTCTGGAAACACCATATATTTT	CSVIQDSGNTIYF	NA	TRBV29-1	TRBJ1-3	few
TGTGCCAGCAGAAGGGCCAACACAGATACGCAGTATTTT	CASRRANTDTQYF	NA	TRBV27	TRBJ2-3	few
TGTGCCAGCAGTCAGGGAGACACATATAGCAATCAGCCCCAGCATTTT	CASSQGDTYSNQPQHF	NA	TRBV2	TRBJ1-5	NA
TGTGCCATCAGTGATTCGCACCAAGAGACCCAGTACTTC	CAISDSHQETQYF	NA	TRBV10-3	TRBJ2-5	NA
TGTGCCTGGACCCTTCAAGAGACCCAGTACTTC	CAWTLQETQYF	NA	TRBV30	TRBJ2-5	NA
TGTGCCAGCAGCGTAGCCCTTAACACCGGGGAGCTGTTTTTT	CASSVALNTGELFF	NA	TRBV9	TRBJ2-2	NA
TGTGCCAGTAGTATTCAGAGGAACACTGAAGCTTTCTTT	CASSIQRNTEAFF	NA	TRBV19	TRBJ1-1	few
TGTGCCAGCAGCCGGGACAACCTATACGAGCAGTACTTC	CASSRDNLYEQYF	NA	TRBV9	TRBJ2-7	NA
TGTGCCTGGAGTCAATCGACAGGGGGTCTCGGTCAGCCCCAGCATTTT	CAWSQSTGGLGQPQHF	TRBD1	TRBV30	TRBJ1-5	NA
TGTGCCAGCAGCTCATCGGGGACTGAAGCTTTCTTT	CASSSSGTEAFF	NA	TRBV11-3	TRBJ1-1	NA
TGTGCCAGCAGTTACCAGGGATCCAATTCACCCCTCCACTTT	CASSYQGSNSPLHF	NA	TRBV6-6	TRBJ1-6	NA
TGTGCCAGCAGCTTAGGAACCGGGCAGACCCAGTACTTC	CASSLGTGQTQYF	NA	TRBV7-3	TRBJ2-5	NA
TGCGCCAGCAGCTTGGCCCCAGACTCCTACGAGCAGTACTTC	CASSLAPDSYEQYF	NA	TRBV5-1	TRBJ2-7	NA
TGTGCCTGGACCTTAGGGAGGGACGAATCACCCCTCCACTTT	CAWTLGRDESPLHF	NA	TRBV30	TRBJ1-6	NA
TGCAGCGTGACAGGGGGCGGCGAGACCCAGTACTTC	CSVTGGGETQYF	TRBD1	TRBV29-1	TRBJ2-5	few
TGCAGCATTCGGGTAGGCTCGGATGGCTACACCTTC	CSIRVGSDGYTF	NA	TRBV29-1	TRBJ1-2	NA
TGCAGCGGTGTCCGTTCTAGCGCGGAAGAGACCCAGTACTTC	CSGVRSSAEETQYF	NA	TRBV29-1	TRBJ2-5	NA
TGTGCCACCAGCTACGGGGGGGAAGCTTTCTTT	CATSYGGEAFF	NA	TRBV15	TRBJ1-1	NA
TGTGCCAGCAGCTTTCGGGGGGAGAATGAAAAACTGTTTTTT	CASSFRGENEKLFF	NA	TRBV7-9	TRBJ1-4	few
TGCAGCGTTGGGGCGTCGAATCAGCCCCAGCATTTT	CSVGASNQPQHF	NA	TRBV29-1	TRBJ1-5	NA
TGTGCCAGCACGCGACGGACAGGCGATGGCTACACCTTC	CASTRRTGDGYTF	TRBD1	TRBV9	TRBJ1-2	NA
TGTGCCAGCAGCTTGGGGAGTCGCACTGAAGCTTTCTTT	CASSLGSRTEAFF	NA	TRBV5-4	TRBJ1-1	NA
TGCAGCGTTGTACAACTGAGACGAAAATCCTACGAGCAGTACTTC	CSVVQLRRKSYEQYF	NA	TRBV29-1	TRBJ2-7	few
TGTGCCAGCTCACCCGGGATCCTCAACACTGAAGCTTTCTTT	CASSPGILNTEAFF	NA	TRBV18	TRBJ1-1	few
TGCGCCAGCAATTCCACCCCCGGGACAGGACAAGAGACCCAGTACTTC	CASNSTPGTGQETQYF	TRBD1	TRBV23-1	TRBJ2-5	few
TGTGCCAGCAGACGAGGCCGCACCCAGTACTTC	CASRRGRTQYF	NA	TRBV6-7	TRBJ2-5	NA
TGCAGCGTTGAATTGCCCGGGGGTGGCTTCTACGAGCAGTACTTC	CSVELPGGGFYEQYF	NA	TRBV29-1	TRBJ2-7	few
TGTGCCAGCAGCCGGGCGGGGGCCTACGAGCAGTACTTC	CASSRAGAYEQYF	TRBD2	TRBV7-9	TRBJ2-7	NA
TGTGCCAGCAGCCCACAGGGAGGCCATGGCTACACCTTC	CASSPQGGHGYTF	NA	TRBV7-2	TRBJ1-2	few